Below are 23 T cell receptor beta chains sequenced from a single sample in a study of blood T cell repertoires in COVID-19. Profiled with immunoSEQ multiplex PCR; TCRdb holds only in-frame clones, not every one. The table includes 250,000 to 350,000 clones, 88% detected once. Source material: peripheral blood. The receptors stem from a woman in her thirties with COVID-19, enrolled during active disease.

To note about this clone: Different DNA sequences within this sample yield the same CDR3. As DNA, the CDR3 is TGTGCCAGCAGCCTCGGACTAGCGGTTTACAATGAGCAGTTCTTC. This encodes CASSLGLAVYNEQFF. V usage is TRBV6-2 or TRBV6-3 and J usage is TRBJ2-1; TRBD2 matches at 10 bases. Germline V gives CDR1 MNHEY, CDR2 SVGEGT. This CDR3 is 15 amino acids long. The ends lost 6 bases at V and 4 bases at J; junction bases unmatched: 6.

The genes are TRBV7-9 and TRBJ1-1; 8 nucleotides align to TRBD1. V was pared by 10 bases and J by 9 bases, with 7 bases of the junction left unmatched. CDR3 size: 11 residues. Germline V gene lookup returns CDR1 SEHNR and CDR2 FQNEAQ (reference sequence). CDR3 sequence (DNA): TGTGCCATCGGGACAGGAGGTAAAGCTTTCTTT. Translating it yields CAIGTGGKAFF.

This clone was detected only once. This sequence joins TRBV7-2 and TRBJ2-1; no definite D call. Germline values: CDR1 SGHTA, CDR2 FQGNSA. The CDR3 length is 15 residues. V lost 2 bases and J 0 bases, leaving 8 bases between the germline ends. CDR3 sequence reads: CASSLQRSSYNEQFF. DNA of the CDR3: TGTGCCAGCAGCTTACAGCGTAGCTCCTACAATGAGCAGTTCTTC.

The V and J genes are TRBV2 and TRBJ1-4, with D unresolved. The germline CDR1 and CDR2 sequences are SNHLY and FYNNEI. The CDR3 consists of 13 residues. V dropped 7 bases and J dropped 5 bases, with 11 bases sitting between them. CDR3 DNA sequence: TGTGCCAGCAACCCCAGGAGGAATGAAAAACTGTTTTTT. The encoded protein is CASNPRRNEKLFF. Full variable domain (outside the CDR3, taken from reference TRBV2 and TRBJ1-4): EPEVTQTPSHQVTQMGQEVILRCVPISNHLYFYWYRQILGQKVEFLVSFYNNEISEKSEIFDDQFSVERPDGSNFTLKIRSTKLEDSAMYFCASNPRRNEKLFFGSGTQLSVL.

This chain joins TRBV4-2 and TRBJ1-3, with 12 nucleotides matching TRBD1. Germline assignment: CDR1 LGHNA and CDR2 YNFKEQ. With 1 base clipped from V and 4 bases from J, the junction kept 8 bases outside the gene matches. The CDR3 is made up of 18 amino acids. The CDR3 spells CASSQVGAGTGGGNTIYF. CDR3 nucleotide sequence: TGTGCCAGCAGCCAAGTAGGGGCGGGGACAGGGGGCGGAAACACCATATATTTT.

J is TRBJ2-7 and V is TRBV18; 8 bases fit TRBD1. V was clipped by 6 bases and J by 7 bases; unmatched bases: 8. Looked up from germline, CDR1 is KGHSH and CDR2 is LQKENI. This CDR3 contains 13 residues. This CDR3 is CASSSGTGEEQYF. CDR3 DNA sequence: TGTGCCAGCTCGTCCGGGACAGGTGAAGAGCAGTACTTC.

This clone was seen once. CDR3 nucleotides: TGTGCCTGGAGCGCCACCTCGGCGGGGGAGCAGTACTTC. It is translated as CAWSATSAGEQYF. This chain uses TRBV30 with TRBJ2-7; D is possibly TRBD2 (6 bases). V was shortened by 3 bases and J by 7 bases, with 16 bases between the two germline ends. The CDR3 runs 13 residues. CDR1 is GTSNPN, CDR2 SVGIG, per germline (reference sequence). Looking up the rest from reference TRBV30 and TRBJ2-7 gives the full variable domain: SQTIHQWPATLVQPVGSPLSLECTVEGTSNPNLYWYRQAAGRGLQLLFYSVGIGQISSEVPQNLSASRPQDRQFILSSKKLLLSDSGFYLCAWSATSAGEQYFGPGTRLTVT.

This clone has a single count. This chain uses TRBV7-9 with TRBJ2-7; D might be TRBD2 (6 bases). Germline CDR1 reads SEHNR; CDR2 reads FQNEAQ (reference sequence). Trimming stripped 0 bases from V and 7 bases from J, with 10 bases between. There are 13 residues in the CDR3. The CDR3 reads CASSLAGGREQYF. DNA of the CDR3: TGTGCCAGCAGCTTAGCGGGGGGACGGGAGCAGTACTTC. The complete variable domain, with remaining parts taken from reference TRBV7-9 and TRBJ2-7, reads DTGVSQNPRHKITKRGQNVTFRCDPISEHNRLYWYRQTLGQGPEFLTYFQNEAQLEKSRLLSDRFSAERPKGSFSTLEIQRTEQGDSAMYLCASSLAGGREQYFGPGTRLTVT.

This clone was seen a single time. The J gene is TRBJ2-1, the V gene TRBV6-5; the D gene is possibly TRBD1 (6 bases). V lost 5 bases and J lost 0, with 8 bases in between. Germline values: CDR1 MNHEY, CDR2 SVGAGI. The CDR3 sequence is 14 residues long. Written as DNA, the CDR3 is TGTGCCAGCAGTACAGGGAGCTCCTACAATGAGCAGTTCTTC. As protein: CASSTGSSYNEQFF.

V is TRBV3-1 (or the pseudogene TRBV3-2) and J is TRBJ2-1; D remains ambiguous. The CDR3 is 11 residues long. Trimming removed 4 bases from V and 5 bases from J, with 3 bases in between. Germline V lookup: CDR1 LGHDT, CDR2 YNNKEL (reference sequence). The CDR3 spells CASSLDNEQFF. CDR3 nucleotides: TGTGCCAGCAGCCTAGACAATGAGCAGTTCTTC.

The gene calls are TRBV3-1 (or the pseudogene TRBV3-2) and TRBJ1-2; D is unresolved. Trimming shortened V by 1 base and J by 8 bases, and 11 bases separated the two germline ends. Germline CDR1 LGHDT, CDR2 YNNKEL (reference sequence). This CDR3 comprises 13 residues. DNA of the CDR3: TGTGCCAGCAGCCAAGGGACCAGCGGGGGCTACACCTTC. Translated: CASSQGTSGGYTF.

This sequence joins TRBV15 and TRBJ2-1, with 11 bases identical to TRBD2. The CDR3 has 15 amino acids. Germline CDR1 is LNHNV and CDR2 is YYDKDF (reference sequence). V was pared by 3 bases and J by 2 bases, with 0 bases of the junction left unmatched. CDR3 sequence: CATSRTSGTYNEQFF. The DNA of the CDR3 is TGTGCCACCAGCAGGACTAGCGGGACCTACAATGAGCAGTTCTTC.

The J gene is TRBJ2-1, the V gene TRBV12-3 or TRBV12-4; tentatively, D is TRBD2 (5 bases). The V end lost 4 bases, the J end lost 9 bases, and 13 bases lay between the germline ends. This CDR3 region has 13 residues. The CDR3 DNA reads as TGTGCCAGCAGTTCCACCCGGGAAGGTGAGCAGTTCTTC. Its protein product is CASSSTREGEQFF.

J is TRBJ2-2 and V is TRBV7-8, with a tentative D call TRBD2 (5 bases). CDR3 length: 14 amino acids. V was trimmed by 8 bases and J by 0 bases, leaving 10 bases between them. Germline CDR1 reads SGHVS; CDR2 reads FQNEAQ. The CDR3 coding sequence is TGTGCCAGCGGAAGCGGCACGAACACCGGGGAGCTGTTTTTT. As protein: CASGSGTNTGELFF.

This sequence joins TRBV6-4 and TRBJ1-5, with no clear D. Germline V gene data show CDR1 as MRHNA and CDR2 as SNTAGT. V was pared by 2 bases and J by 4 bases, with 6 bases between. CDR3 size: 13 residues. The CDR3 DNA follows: TGTGCCAGCAGTGACGGCCCTAATCAGCCCCAGCATTTT. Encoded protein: CASSDGPNQPQHF.

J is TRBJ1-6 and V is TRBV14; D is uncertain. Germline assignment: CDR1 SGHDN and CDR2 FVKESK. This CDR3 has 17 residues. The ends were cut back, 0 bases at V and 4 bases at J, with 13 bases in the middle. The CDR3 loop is CASSQDRGAGYNSPLHF. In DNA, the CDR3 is TGTGCCAGCAGCCAAGATCGGGGAGCGGGGTATAATTCACCCCTCCACTTT.

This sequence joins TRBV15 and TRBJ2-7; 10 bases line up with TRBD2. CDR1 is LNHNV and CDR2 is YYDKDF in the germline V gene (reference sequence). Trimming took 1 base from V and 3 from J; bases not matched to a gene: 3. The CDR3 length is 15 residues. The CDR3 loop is CATSRVTSGNYEQYF. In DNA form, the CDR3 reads TGTGCCACCAGCAGAGTAACTAGCGGGAACTACGAGCAGTACTTC.

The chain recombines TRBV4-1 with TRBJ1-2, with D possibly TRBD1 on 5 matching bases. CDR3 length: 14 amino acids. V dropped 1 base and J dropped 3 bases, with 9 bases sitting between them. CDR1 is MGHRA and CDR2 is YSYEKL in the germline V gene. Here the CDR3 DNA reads TGCGCCAGCAGCCAAGCCGCCAGGGACTATGGCTACACCTTC. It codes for CASSQAARDYGYTF.

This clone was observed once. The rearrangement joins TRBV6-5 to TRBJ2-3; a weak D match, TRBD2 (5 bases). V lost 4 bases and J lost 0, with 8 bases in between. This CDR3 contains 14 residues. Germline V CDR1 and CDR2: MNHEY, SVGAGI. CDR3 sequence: CASSLRTSTDTQYF. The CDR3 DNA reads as TGTGCCAGCAGTTTGCGGACTAGCACAGATACGCAGTATTTT.

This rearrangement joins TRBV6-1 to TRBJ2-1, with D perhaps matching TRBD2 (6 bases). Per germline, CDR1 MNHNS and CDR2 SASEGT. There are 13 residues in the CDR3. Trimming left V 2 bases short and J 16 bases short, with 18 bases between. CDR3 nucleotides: TGTGCCAGCAGTGAAACGTCCTTATCGGGACTTTTCTTC. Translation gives CASSETSLSGLFF.

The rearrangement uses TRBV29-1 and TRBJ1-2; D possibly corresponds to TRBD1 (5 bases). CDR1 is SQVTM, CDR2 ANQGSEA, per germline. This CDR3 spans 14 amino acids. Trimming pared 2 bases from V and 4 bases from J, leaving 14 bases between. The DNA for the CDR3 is TGCAGCGTTGAATCGTCGGGGGGTGGCTATGGCTACACCTTC. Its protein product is CSVESSGGGYGYTF.

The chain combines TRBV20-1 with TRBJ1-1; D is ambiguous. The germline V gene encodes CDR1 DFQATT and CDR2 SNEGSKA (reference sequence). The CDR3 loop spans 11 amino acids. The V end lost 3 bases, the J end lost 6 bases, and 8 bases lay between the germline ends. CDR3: CSARARSEAFF. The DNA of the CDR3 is TGCAGTGCTAGGGCCCGCTCTGAAGCTTTCTTT.

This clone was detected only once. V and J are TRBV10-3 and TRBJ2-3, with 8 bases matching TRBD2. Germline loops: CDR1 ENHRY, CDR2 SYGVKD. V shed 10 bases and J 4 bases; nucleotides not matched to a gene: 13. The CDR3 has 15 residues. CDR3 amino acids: CATTAGGRWADTQYF. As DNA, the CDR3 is TGTGCCACCACAGCTGGCGGGAGGTGGGCAGATACGCAGTATTTT.